The source of this T cell receptor (beta chain) is a study of tumor-infiltrating lymphocytes in primary liver carcinoma. Extraction of RNA together with DNA used 20-30 mg of unsorted bulk tissue. As to this clonotype: This may be a read error: a much more frequent sequence differs by one nucleotide.

TCR beta cDNA came from roughly 0.45 ug total RNA, primed with a constant-region primer. Employing slightly modified ARM-PCR, three nested multiplex PCR rounds were run, and these gave rise to the TCR beta libraries. TRBV1-TRBV30 forward primers and a C-beta reverse primer were used in the first two PCR rounds, which each ran for ten to eleven cycles. Via MiXCR, TCRdb re-called the multiplex PCR reads, giving one row per CDR3 protein. The sample comprises 99,000 or so distinct CDR3 sequences, roughly 69% of which are singletons, and over 9% rests with the top ten. The germline V gene has CDR1 MDHEN and CDR2 SYDVKM. The CDR3 sequence is 15 residues long. V lost 7 bases and J lost 0, with 13 bases in between.

This sequence was found in a woman in her fifties or sixties with primary liver carcinoma and hepatitis B virus infection. V gene TRBV28 combines with J gene TRBJ1-3; unclear D gene. Sequenced input: liver tumor tissue from sampling region 5. Regarding subset: tumor region T5, tumor centre. The CDR3 reads CASNSKGSSGNTIYF. The CDR3, as DNA: TGTGCCAGCAATTCAAAGGGTTCCTCTGGAAACACCATATATTTT.